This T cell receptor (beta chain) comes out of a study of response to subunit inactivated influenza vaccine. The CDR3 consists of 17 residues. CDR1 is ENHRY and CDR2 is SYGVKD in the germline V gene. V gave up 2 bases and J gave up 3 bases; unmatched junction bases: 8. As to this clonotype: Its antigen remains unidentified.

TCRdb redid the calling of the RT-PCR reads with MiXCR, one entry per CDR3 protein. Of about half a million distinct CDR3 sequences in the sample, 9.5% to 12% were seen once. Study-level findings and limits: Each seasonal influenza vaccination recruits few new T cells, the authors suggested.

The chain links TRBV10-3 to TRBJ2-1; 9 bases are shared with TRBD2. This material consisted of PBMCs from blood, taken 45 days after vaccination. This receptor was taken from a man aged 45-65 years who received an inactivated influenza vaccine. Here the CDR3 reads CAISENIAGGSYNEQFF. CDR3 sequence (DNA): TGTGCCATCAGTGAGAATATTGCGGGAGGGAGCTACAATGAGCAGTTCTTC.